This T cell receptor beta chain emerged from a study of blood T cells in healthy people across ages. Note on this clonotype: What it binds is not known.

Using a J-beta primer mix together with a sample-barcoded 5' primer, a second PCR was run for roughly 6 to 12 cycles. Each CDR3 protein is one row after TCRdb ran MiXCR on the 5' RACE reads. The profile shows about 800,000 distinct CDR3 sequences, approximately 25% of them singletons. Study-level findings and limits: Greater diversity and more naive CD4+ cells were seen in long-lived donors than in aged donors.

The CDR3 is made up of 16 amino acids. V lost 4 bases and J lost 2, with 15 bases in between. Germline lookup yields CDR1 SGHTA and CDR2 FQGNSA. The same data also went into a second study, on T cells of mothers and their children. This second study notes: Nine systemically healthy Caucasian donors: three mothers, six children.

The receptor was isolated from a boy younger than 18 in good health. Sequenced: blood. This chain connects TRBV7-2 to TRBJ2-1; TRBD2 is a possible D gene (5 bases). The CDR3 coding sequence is TGTGCCAGCAGCTCACCAGGAGCTAGCCCCTACAATGAGCAGTTCTTC. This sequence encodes CASSSPGASPYNEQFF.